The 28 T cell receptor beta chains below come from one sample, sequenced in a study of T cells in Graves' hyperthyroidism and ophthalmopathy. Template material for amplifying TCR beta CDR3 regions consisted of RNA transcripts. First-round RT-PCR of the TCR CDR3 relied on the HTBI primer set. TCRdb recomputed calls from the multiplex PCR reads with MiXCR, one row per CDR3 protein. Among hundreds of thousands of distinct CDR3 sequences, 13% to 15% were seen once, and the ten largest hold approximately 13%. The sample comprised blood. The receptor set was obtained from a woman aged 45-60 years with Graves' ophthalmopathy.

This clonotype was found many times. V is TRBV12-3 or TRBV12-4 and J is TRBJ2-1; perhaps TRBD2 as D (6 bases). This CDR3 contains 14 residues. Trimming cost V 6 bases and J 7 bases, with 16 bases left between them. CDR3 sequence (DNA): TGTGCCAGCAGGCCGGAGGGTTTCGGGAATGAGCAGTTCTTC. Its translation is CASRPEGFGNEQFF.

At least ten counts were recorded for this clonotype. V gene TRBV2 combines with J gene TRBJ2-7; D is uncertain. The CDR3 sequence is 12 residues long. V gave up 6 bases and J gave up 5 bases, with 11 bases separating them. Germline V lookup: CDR1 SNHLY, CDR2 FYNNEI. The CDR3 DNA sequence: TGTGCCAGCAGGGACGAAAGGGACGAGCAGTACTTC. Protein: CASRDERDEQYF.

This clonotype was detected many times. CDR3 DNA: TGTGCCAGCAGTTCCGGAGGAACGATAGATACGCAGTATTTT. It is translated as CASSSGGTIDTQYF. This sequence joins TRBV28 and TRBJ2-3; a possible D gene is TRBD2 (5 bases). V lost 4 bases, J lost 5 bases, and 13 bases lay in between. This CDR3 region has 14 residues. Germline V lookup: CDR1 MDHEN, CDR2 SYDVKM.

This clonotype was seen repeatedly, ten times or more. The rearrangement links TRBV6-2 or TRBV6-3 to TRBJ2-1; the match to TRBD2 covers 10 bases. With 0 bases clipped from V and 9 bases from J, the junction kept 14 bases outside the gene matches. This CDR3 has 18 residues. Germline V gene data show CDR1 as MNHEY and CDR2 as SVGEGT. CDR3 sequence: CASSYSPLAGTVRPEQFF. As DNA, the CDR3 is TGTGCCAGCAGTTACTCACCACTAGCGGGAACCGTACGCCCTGAGCAGTTCTTC.

This clonotype was picked up many times. This rearrangement joins TRBV28 to TRBJ2-3; D not certain. From germline, CDR1 is MDHEN and CDR2 SYDVKM. V was trimmed by 2 bases and J by 1 base, leaving 10 bases between them. The CDR3 has 15 residues. In DNA, the CDR3 is TGTGCCAGCAGTTTACCTAGAGTGGGCACAGATACGCAGTATTTT. It specifies CASSLPRVGTDTQYF.

Of note for this clonotype: A much larger clone lies one base from this, so it may be a read error. The chain employs TRBV20-1 and TRBJ1-2, with TRBD1 matching 10 bases. This CDR3 contains 14 residues. V was pared by 4 bases and J by 4 bases, with 6 bases of the junction left unmatched. The germline CDR1 and CDR2 sequences are DFQATT and SNEGSKA (reference sequence). CDR3 sequence: CSAKGTGDIYGYTF. The DNA of the CDR3 is TGCAGTGCTAAAGGGACAGGGGATATCTATGGCTACACCTTC.

This clonotype was found many times. V is TRBV20-1 and J is TRBJ2-3, with D unresolved. V was shortened by 3 bases and J by 7 bases, with 8 bases between the two germline ends. The CDR3 is made up of 11 amino acids. CDR1 is DFQATT, CDR2 SNEGSKA, per germline (reference sequence). CDR3 loop: CSASELNTQYF. The CDR3 nucleotides are TGCAGTGCTAGCGAATTGAATACGCAGTATTTT.

In its sample, this clonotype was seen many times. The chain is built from TRBV5-1 and TRBJ2-7, with 8 bases aligning to TRBD2. The CDR3 extends over 15 amino acids. Germline CDR1 SGHRS, CDR2 YFSETQ. After removal of 4 bases from V and 2 bases from J, the junction contained 8 bases not matched to a gene. In DNA, the CDR3 is TGCGCCAGCAGCCCGAGCGGGGGCTGGCCCTACGAGCAGTACTTC. As protein: CASSPSGGWPYEQYF.

In this sample, this clonotype turned up many times. The gene calls are TRBV5-1 and TRBJ2-3, with TRBD1 identical over 8 bases. This CDR3 region has 16 residues. The junction had 4 bases not matched to a gene; V was cut back by 0 bases and J by 1 base. Germline assignment: CDR1 SGHRS and CDR2 YFSETQ. The CDR3 DNA follows: TGCGCCAGCAGCTTGGGGGGACAGGTCCGCACAGATACGCAGTATTTT. Its translation: CASSLGGQVRTDTQYF.

This clonotype showed up just a few times. The rearrangement links TRBV4-3 to TRBJ1-5; TRBD1 aligns across 8 bases. J lost 6 bases, V lost 3 bases, and 4 bases had no gene match. Germline CDR1 is LGHNA and CDR2 is YSLEER. The CDR3 runs to 14 residues. The CDR3 DNA follows: TGCGCCAGCAGCCATGACAGGGGACCTCAGCCCCAGCATTTT. Translating it yields CASSHDRGPQPQHF.

This clonotype was counted many times. The chain employs TRBV12-3 or TRBV12-4 and TRBJ2-1; TRBD2 aligns across 12 bases. V trimming: 6 bases; J trimming: 7 bases; junction bases outside the gene matches: 13. The CDR3 spans 17 residues. The CDR3 nucleotides read TGTGCCAGCAGGACAGGGGGGGCTAGCGGGAGGGGAAATGAGCAGTTCTTC. Its protein is CASRTGGASGRGNEQFF.

This clonotype was seen many times. The V and J genes are TRBV11-1 and TRBJ2-5; 13 bases match TRBD2. The length of the CDR3 is 16 residues. The trim removed 5 bases at V and 1 base at J, leaving 4 bases unmatched. Looked up from germline, CDR1 is SGHAT and CDR2 is FQDESV (reference sequence). The CDR3 sequence: CASSLGTSGIQETQYF. Here the CDR3 DNA reads TGTGCCAGCAGCCTCGGGACTAGCGGGATCCAAGAGACCCAGTACTTC. Variable domain in full (rest from reference TRBV11-1 and TRBJ2-5): EAEVAQSPRYKITEKSQAVAFWCDPISGHATLYWYRQILGQGPELLVQFQDESVVDDSQLPKDRFSAERLKGVDSTLKIQPAELGDSAMYLCASSLGTSGIQETQYFGPGTRLLVL.

The table lists this clonotype with a few counts. The chain joins TRBV19 to TRBJ1-5; 10 nucleotides line up with TRBD1. Germline V gene sequence: CDR1 LNHDA, CDR2 SQIVND (reference sequence). The CDR3 sequence is 15 residues long. After removal of 2 bases from V and 6 bases from J, the junction contained 4 bases not matched to a gene. For the CDR3, the DNA is TGTGCCAGTAGTATATCCCGGACAGGGGGTCAGCCCCAGCATTTT. The encoded protein is CASSISRTGGQPQHF.

This clonotype came up many times. This sequence joins TRBV4-3 and TRBJ2-1; D might be TRBD1 (5 bases). V lost 2 bases and J 2 bases, leaving 10 bases between the germline ends. From germline, CDR1 is LGHNA and CDR2 YSLEER. The CDR3 is 15 amino acids. CDR3 residues: CASSQSGHAYNEQFF. The CDR3 coding sequence is TGCGCCAGCAGCCAATCTGGACACGCCTACAATGAGCAGTTCTTC.

The gene calls are TRBV10-3 and TRBJ2-7; D remains ambiguous. V shed 2 bases and J shed 3 bases, with 8 bases lying between them. The CDR3 sequence is 13 residues long. Germline-derived CDR1 and CDR2 are ENHRY and SYGVKD. The chain's CDR3 is CAISEPPSYEQYF. In nucleotides, the CDR3 is TGTGCCATCAGTGAGCCCCCTAGCTACGAGCAGTACTTC.

This clonotype was seen many times. The chain recombines TRBV10-3 with TRBJ2-2; TRBD1 agrees at 7 bases. CDR3 length: 17 residues. Germline assignment: CDR1 ENHRY and CDR2 SYGVKD. J gave up 2 bases and V 9 bases, and 15 bases lay outside the gene matches. CDR3 nucleotides: TGTGCCATAAGCGAGGGACAGATAACCCTTAACACCGGGGAGCTGTTTTTT. Its protein product is CAISEGQITLNTGELFF.

As for this clonotype: A much larger clone differs from this one at a single base, so this may be a read error. This chain uses TRBV20-1 with TRBJ2-7, with 9 bases matching TRBD2. CDR1 DFQATT and CDR2 SNEGSKA come from the germline V gene (reference sequence). V lost 5 bases, J lost 2 bases, and 10 bases stayed unmatched. The length of the CDR3 is 15 residues. The chain's CDR3 is CSAGTPGLAPYEQYF. The CDR3 nucleotides read TGCAGTGCTGGGACGCCGGGACTAGCTCCCTACGAGCAGTACTTC.

This chain joins TRBV15 and TRBJ2-7; possible D gene TRBD2, 6 bases. The ends were cut back, 3 bases at V and 2 bases at J, with 14 bases in the middle. Germline lookup yields CDR1 LNHNV and CDR2 YYDKDF (reference sequence). This CDR3 contains 15 residues. The CDR3 here is CATSRGGRPPYEQYF. Written as DNA, the CDR3 is TGTGCCACCAGCAGGGGAGGCAGGCCCCCCTACGAGCAGTACTTC. Full variable domain (missing parts from reference TRBV15 and TRBJ2-7): DAMVIQNPRYQVTQFGKPVTLSCSQTLNHNVMYWYQQKSSQAPKLLFHYYDKDFNNEADTPDNFQSRRPNTSFCFLDIRSPGLGDTAMYLCATSRGGRPPYEQYFGPGTRLTVT.

This clonotype was seen a few times. CDR3 nucleotides: TGCGCCAGCAGCCAAGTCGTGGGGAGGTACGAGCAGTACTTC. Translation: CASSQVVGRYEQYF. The chain uses TRBV4-3 and TRBJ2-7; possible D gene TRBD2, 6 bases. Trimming removed 1 base from V and 4 bases from J, with 11 bases in between. Per germline, CDR1 LGHNA and CDR2 YSLEER. There are 14 residues in the CDR3.

This clonotype was seen more than once but under ten times. This rearrangement joins TRBV15 to TRBJ2-5; 8 nucleotides agree with TRBD2. The CDR3 sequence is 16 residues long. Looked up from germline, CDR1 is LNHNV and CDR2 is YYDKDF (reference sequence). Germline trimming cut 1 base from V and 3 bases from J; bases unmatched to any gene: 7. The CDR3 loop reads CATSRAAGALKETQYF. The CDR3 nucleotides read TGTGCCACCAGCAGAGCAGCGGGAGCCTTAAAAGAGACCCAGTACTTC.

J is TRBJ2-2 and V is TRBV7-2, with D perhaps TRBD1 (6 bases). The CDR3 runs 14 residues. Germline V CDR1 and CDR2: SGHTA, FQGNSA. The germline V and J ends were trimmed by 5 bases and 5 bases, with 12 bases remaining between them. CDR3 region: CASSQGIRTGELFF. The CDR3 DNA sequence: TGTGCCAGCAGCCAGGGGATTCGGACCGGGGAGCTGTTTTTT.

A note on this clonotype: This could be a read error, since a much larger clone is one nucleotide away. This sequence joins TRBV2 and TRBJ1-6; 8 bases align to TRBD1. From germline, CDR1 is SNHLY and CDR2 FYNNEI. The CDR3 has 13 residues. The CDR3, as DNA: TGTGCCAGCAATCAGGGGGCGGTTTCACCCCTCCAATTT. This gives the protein CASNQGAVSPLQF.

This clonotype was picked up many times. The chain has TRBV11-2 and TRBJ2-7; 10 positions agree with TRBD2. Germline CDR1 SGHAT, CDR2 FQNNGV. The CDR3 has 13 amino acids. With V trimmed by 3 bases and J by 5 bases, 1 base remained unmatched. The CDR3 reads CASSFSGRNEQYF. DNA of the CDR3: TGTGCCAGCAGCTTTAGCGGGAGGAACGAGCAGTACTTC.

This clonotype has ten or more counts. The V gene is TRBV7-2, the J gene TRBJ2-3; 9 positions match TRBD2. Germline values: CDR1 SGHTA, CDR2 FQGNSA. Trimming took 7 bases from V and 4 from J; bases not matched to a gene: 6. The CDR3 extends over 14 amino acids. This CDR3 reads CASTYSGRADTQYF. For the CDR3, the DNA is TGTGCCAGCACCTATAGCGGGAGAGCAGATACGCAGTATTTT.

This clonotype was counted ten times or more. The chain has TRBV6-2 or TRBV6-3 and TRBJ2-7; the match to TRBD2 covers 7 bases. V gave up 2 bases and J gave up 0 bases; unmatched junction bases: 7. The V gene's germline CDR1 is MNHEY and CDR2 SVGEGT. The CDR3 length is 16 residues. The CDR3 region is CASSYRTGGSSYEQYF. The CDR3 DNA reads as TGTGCCAGCAGTTACCGTACTGGCGGGAGCTCCTACGAGCAGTACTTC.

This clonotype was counted at least ten times. The chain carries TRBV16 and TRBJ1-1, with a possible D match to TRBD1 (6 bases). The germline CDR1 and CDR2 sequences are KGHSY and FQNENV. The CDR3 has 14 residues. V was cut by 5 bases and J by 0 bases, with 10 bases left in between. The CDR3 coding sequence is TGTGCCAGCAGCTGGGGACAATTGAACACTGAAGCTTTCTTT. Its translation is CASSWGQLNTEAFF.

This clonotype was seen just once. This chain links TRBV9 with TRBJ2-5, with TRBD2 matching 11 bases. The V gene's germline CDR1 is SGDLS and CDR2 YYNGEE. J gave up 7 bases and V 0 bases, and 5 bases lay outside the gene matches. This CDR3 is built from 15 residues. The CDR3 DNA sequence: TGTGCCAGCAGCGTAGCACTAGCGGGGGATCGGACCCAGTACTTC. It encodes CASSVALAGDRTQYF.

This clonotype occurred many times. V gene TRBV7-2 combines with J gene TRBJ2-1; maybe TRBD1 (5 bases). From germline, CDR1 is SGHTA and CDR2 FQGNSA. The CDR3 covers 13 residues. The V gene lost 1 base and the J gene lost 7 bases, with 8 bases spanning the gap. The CDR3, as DNA: TGTGCCAGCAGCTTAGACAGGAATAATGAGCAGTTCTTC. Its translation: CASSLDRNNEQFF.